This TCR beta chain was documented in a study of T cell repertoires in cytomegalovirus infection. Study overall: TCR beta signatures that were public indicated CMV infection and matching HLA type.

V gave up 5 bases and J gave up 3 bases, with 15 bases separating them. Per the germline V gene, CDR1 is SGHVS and CDR2 is FNYEAQ. The CDR3 loop spans 15 amino acids. This clonotype has just a few counts. The antigen is unknown. TCRdb reprocessed the reads with MiXCR, giving one entry per CDR3 protein. This sample carries approximately 470,000 distinct CDR3 sequences, roughly 43% of them seen once, and the ten largest clones take 43%. The chain is built from TRBV7-6 and TRBJ2-3; D not resolved. The clonotype comes from a human donor in good health (CMV status not recorded). Some clones in this sample may be carry-over from other donors' samples. Source: cultured PBMCs, taken from culture after CMV antigen stimulation. This CDR3 is CASSPTPASTDTQYF. CDR3 DNA sequence: TGTGCCAGCAGCCCAACCCCGGCGTCGACAGATACGCAGTATTTT. Complete variable domain (other parts from reference TRBV7-6 and TRBJ2-3): GAGVSQSPRYKVTKRGQDVALRCDPISGHVSLYWYRQALGQGPEFLTYFNYEAQQDKSGLPNDRFSAERPEGSISTLTIQRTEQRDSAMYRCASSPTPASTDTQYFGPGTRLTVL.